This T cell receptor (beta chain) originates from a study of regulatory T cells in long-lasting Graves disease (dated by TCRdb to 2020 to 2023). For context, the study as a whole: To count as having persistent Graves' disease, a patient had to have received antithyroid drug treatment for over 5 years with TSH receptor autoantibodies remaining persistently positive. Persistent Graves' disease patients were compared with newly diagnosed Graves' disease patients by peripheral blood TCR sequencing and RNA sequencing. The study took place in China and was registered as a clinical trial. A total of about 33 samples underwent TCR sequencing: about 13 from persistent and some 20 from newly diagnosed Graves' disease patients. Persistent Graves' disease patients in the clinical cohort had taken antithyroid drugs for 8 to 12 years on average. Study-level results and caveats: Compared with newly diagnosed patients, persistent Graves' disease patients had lower TCR Shannon entropy and fewer highly expanded clones, which suggests clonal expansion. Persistent disease showed preferential use of TRBV28, TRBJ1-2 and TRBJ2-5, whereas newly diagnosed disease favored TRBV20-1 and TRBJ2-1. Sequencing and analysis were restricted to the TCR beta chain. The study examined only peripheral blood because the primary lesion, thyroid tissue, could not be accessed. Patients with persistent disease shared more public clonotypes (approximately 2,500) than newly diagnosed patients did (approximately 990). The authors noted that the small sample size was a limitation that may lower accuracy.

This clonotype was found many times. Its antigen remains unidentified. Within one base of it there is no much larger clone, and no base qualities were kept. This specimen's time point label, interpreted: persistent/refractory GD, antithyroid drugs over 5 years with positive TRAb. For both TCR sequencing and RNA sequencing, RNA was extracted from PBMCs using TRIzol. The diagnosis of Graves' disease followed American Thyroid Association guidelines. Patients for the study were recruited at an endocrinology department in Xi'an, China. From each patient, approximately 9.9 milliliters of peripheral blood was collected into an EDTA anticoagulant tube. Ficoll Paque Plus density gradient separation was used to isolate PBMCs, and no further T cell sorting was performed. RNA quality was checked with an Agilent 2100 Bioanalyzer and agarose gel, and concentration with a NanoDrop 2000. V was cut back by 6 bases and J by 0 bases, leaving a gap of 15 bases between them. The CDR3, cysteine through phenylalanine, is 15 amino acids long. Solely the CDR3 DNA is kept, with 45 bases framed from the first base. Based on the germline V gene, the CDR1 and CDR2 sequences are MNHNS and SASEGT.

Libraries were prepared through multiplex PCR. Sequencing instrument: Illumina HiSeq 4000. To build TCR beta libraries, CDR3 regions were amplified by Arm-PCR using iRepertoire HTBI primers. PCR products were gel purified before sequencing. The paper's processing steps were these. Gene usage analysis of CDR3 amino acid clonotypes used the 50 to 70 TRBV and some 15 TRBJ segments found across samples. COPE and FqMerger were used to merge filtered high-quality paired reads into contigs. BLAST was used to align contigs to IMGT TRBV, TRBD and TRBJ reference genes, and CDR3 was defined according to IMGT. Clonotypes above 0.1% frequency were classified as highly expanded clones. Shannon entropy served as the measure of repertoire diversity, while the Gini coefficient captured V-J evenness. A clonotype found in more than one individual was treated as public. The raw public data were reprocessed by TCRdb itself: fastp quality trimming at Q25, MiXCR clonotype calling, in-frame beta chains only. Rows are unified per CDR3 protein, each entry keeping the most common DNA and genes. These V and J calls derive from TCRdb rather than the authors' analysis. In this sample the table shows fewer than 400,000 distinct CDR3 sequences, about 19% of which occur a single time. The leading ten clones occupy 29% of the sample.

The chain joins TRBV6-1 to TRBJ2-7; the D gene is perhaps TRBD2, on 6 matching bases. The source of this sequence is a female donor with Graves disease. The material sequenced was peripheral blood mononuclear cells (PBMCs), taken when the disease was refractory, from a patient treated with antithyroid drugs. The nucleotide sequence reads TGTGCCAGCAGCCTGACTAGTGATAGCTCCTACGAGCAGTACTTC. Its amino acids are CASSLTSDSSYEQYF.